Below, one TCR beta chain is given with its context. The source of the sample is a study of blood T cell repertoires in COVID-19. Study details: Sites across the United States, Italy and Spain contributed samples from acute and convalescent COVID-19. Sample material is recorded as cDNA or gDNA derived from T cells, B-cell-depleted T cells, or PBMCs.

V was pared by 5 bases and J by 8 bases, with 12 bases between. Germline lookup yields CDR1 SEHNR and CDR2 FQNEAQ (reference sequence). This CDR3 contains 12 residues. Per the study methods: Quantification of nucleated cells was approximated via reference gene primer amplification. Measured with immunoSEQ multiplex PCR; TCRdb has only the in-frame clones, and not every one. V and J calls and clone size are as listed in that table; D and trimming were resolved from the DNA. The sample shows tens of thousands of clones, about 82% of them seen only once. Sequenced: peripheral blood. The chain has TRBV7-9 and TRBJ1-2; D call uncertain. This receptor was identified in a woman at least 80 years old in a cohort sampled during active or convalescent COVID-19. CDR3 in amino acids: CASSAMTLGYTF. The CDR3 DNA is TGTGCCAGCAGCGCTATGACACTCGGCTACACCTTC.